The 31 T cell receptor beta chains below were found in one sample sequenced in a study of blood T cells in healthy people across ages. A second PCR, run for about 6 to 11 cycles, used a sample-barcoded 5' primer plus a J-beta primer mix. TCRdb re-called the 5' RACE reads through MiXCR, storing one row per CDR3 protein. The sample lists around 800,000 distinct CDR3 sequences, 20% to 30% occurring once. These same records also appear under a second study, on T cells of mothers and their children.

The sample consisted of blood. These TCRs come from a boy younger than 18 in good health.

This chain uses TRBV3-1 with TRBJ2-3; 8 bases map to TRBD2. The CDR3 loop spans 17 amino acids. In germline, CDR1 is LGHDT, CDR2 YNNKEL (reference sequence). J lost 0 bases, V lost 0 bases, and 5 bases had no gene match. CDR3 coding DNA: TGTGCCAGCAGCCAAGATTACGGGGGGGCTAGCACAGATACGCAGTATTTT. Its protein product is CASSQDYGGASTDTQYF.

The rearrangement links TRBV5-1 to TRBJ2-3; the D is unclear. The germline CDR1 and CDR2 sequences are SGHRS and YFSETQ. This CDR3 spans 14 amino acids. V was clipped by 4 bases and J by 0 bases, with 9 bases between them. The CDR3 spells CASSVESSTDTQYF. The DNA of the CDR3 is TGCGCCAGCAGCGTCGAATCTAGCACAGATACGCAGTATTTT.

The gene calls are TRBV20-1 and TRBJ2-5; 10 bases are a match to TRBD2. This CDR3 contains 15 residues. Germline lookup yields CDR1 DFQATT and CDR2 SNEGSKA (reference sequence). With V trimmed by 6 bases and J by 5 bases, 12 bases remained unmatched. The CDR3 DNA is TGCAGTGCGGAAAATAGCGGGGGGCCGGGGGAGACCCAGTACTTC. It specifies CSAENSGGPGETQYF.

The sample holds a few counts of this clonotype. CDR3 region: CASSLGGPQPQHF. For the CDR3, the DNA is TGTGCCAGCAGCTTAGGTGGACCCCAGCCCCAGCATTTT. The chain links TRBV7-6 to TRBJ1-5; D not certain. Between the trimmed V and J ends, which lost 1 base and 7 bases, there was a span of 8 bases. From germline, CDR1 is SGHVS and CDR2 FNYEAQ. The CDR3 sequence is 13 residues long.

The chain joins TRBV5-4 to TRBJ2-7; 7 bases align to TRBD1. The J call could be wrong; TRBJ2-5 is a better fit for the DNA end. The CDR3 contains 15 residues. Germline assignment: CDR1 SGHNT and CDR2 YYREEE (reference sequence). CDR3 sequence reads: CASRSGQTLQETQYF. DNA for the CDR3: TGTGCCAGCAGATCGGGACAGACACTACAAGAGACCCAGTACTTC.

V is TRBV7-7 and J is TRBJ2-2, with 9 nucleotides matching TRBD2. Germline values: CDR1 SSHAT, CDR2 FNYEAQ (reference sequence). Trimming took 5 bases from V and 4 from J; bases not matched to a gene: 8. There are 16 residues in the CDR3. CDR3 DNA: TGTGCCAGCAGCCTGGCTAGCGGGACCTTCACCGGGGAGCTGTTTTTT. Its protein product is CASSLASGTFTGELFF.

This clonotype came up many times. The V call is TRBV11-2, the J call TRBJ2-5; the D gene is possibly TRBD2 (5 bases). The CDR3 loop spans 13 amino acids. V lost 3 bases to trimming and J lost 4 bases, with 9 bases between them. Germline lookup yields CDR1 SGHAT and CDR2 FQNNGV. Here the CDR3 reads CASSFLGRETQYF. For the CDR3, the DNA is TGTGCCAGCAGCTTCCTTGGGAGAGAGACCCAGTACTTC.

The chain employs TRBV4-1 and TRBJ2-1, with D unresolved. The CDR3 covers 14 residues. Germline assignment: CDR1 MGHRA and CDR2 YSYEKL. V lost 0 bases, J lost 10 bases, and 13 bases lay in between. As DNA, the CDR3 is TGCGCCAGCAGCCAAGATGGGCGGAGTGACGAGCAGTTCTTC. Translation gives CASSQDGRSDEQFF.

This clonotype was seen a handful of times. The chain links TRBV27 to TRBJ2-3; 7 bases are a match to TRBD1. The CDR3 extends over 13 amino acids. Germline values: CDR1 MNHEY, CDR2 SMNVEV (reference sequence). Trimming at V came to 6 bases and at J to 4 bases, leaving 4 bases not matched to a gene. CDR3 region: CASSSQGADTQYF. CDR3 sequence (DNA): TGTGCCAGCAGCTCGCAGGGGGCAGATACGCAGTATTTT.

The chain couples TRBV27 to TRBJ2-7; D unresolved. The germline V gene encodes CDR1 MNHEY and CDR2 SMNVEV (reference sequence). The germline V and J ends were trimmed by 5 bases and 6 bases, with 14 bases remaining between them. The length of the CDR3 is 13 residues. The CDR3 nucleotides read TGTGCCAGCAGTCCAGCGAGGCTCTCCGAGCAGTACTTC. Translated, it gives CASSPARLSEQYF.

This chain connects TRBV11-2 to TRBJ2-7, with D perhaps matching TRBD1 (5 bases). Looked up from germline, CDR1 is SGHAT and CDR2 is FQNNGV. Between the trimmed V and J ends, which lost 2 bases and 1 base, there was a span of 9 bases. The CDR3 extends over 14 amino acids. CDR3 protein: CASSLIGASYEQYF. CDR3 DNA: TGTGCCAGCAGCTTAATAGGGGCGTCCTACGAGCAGTACTTC.

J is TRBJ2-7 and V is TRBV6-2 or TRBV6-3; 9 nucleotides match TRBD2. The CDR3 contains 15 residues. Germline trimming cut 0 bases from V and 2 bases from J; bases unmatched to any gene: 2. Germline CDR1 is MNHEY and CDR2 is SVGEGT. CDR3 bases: TGTGCCAGCAGTTACTCGACTAGCGGCCCCTACGAGCAGTACTTC. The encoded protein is CASSYSTSGPYEQYF.

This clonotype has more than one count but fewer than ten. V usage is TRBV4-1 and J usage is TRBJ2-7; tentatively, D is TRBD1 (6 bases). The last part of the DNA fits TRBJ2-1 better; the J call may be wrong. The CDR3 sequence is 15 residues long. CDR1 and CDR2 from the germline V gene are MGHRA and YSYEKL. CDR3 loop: CASSQKGQGGTEQFF. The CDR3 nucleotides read TGCGCCAGCAGCCAGAAGGGACAAGGGGGAACTGAGCAGTTCTTC.

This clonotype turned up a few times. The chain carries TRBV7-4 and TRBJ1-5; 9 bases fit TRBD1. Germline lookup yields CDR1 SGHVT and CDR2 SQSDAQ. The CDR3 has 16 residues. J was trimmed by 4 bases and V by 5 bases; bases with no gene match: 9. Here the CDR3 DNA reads TGTGCCAGCAGCGGGACAGGGCACATAAGGAATCAGCCCCAGCATTTT. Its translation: CASSGTGHIRNQPQHF.

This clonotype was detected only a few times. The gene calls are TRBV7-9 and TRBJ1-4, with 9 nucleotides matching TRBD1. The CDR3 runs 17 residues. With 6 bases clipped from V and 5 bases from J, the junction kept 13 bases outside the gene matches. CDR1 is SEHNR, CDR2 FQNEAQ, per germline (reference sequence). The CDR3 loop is CASSPPSGGQGNEKLFF. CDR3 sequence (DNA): TGTGCCAGCAGTCCCCCCTCCGGGGGACAGGGAAATGAAAAACTGTTTTTT.

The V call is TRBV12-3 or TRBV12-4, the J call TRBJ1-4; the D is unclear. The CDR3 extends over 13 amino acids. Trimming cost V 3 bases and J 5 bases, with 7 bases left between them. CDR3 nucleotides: TGTGCCAGCAGTTTCGGCGACAATGAAAAACTGTTTTTT. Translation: CASSFGDNEKLFF.

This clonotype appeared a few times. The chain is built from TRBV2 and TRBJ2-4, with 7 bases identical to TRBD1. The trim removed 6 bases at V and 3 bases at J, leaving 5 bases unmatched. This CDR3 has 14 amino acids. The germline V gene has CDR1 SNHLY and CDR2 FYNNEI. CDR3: CASRGDRDKNIQYF. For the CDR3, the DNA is TGTGCCAGCAGGGGCGACAGGGACAAAAACATTCAGTACTTC.

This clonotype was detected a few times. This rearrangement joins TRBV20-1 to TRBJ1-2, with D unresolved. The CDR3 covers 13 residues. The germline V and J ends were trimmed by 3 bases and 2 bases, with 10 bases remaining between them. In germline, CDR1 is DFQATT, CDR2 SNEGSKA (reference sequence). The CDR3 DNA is TGCAGTGCTAGGCCCCGGGAGAACTATGGCTACACCTTC. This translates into CSARPRENYGYTF.

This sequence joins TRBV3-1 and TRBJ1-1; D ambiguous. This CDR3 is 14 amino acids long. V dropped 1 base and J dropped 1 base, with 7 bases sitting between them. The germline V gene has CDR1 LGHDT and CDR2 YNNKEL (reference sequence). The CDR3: CASSQALGNTEAFF. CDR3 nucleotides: TGTGCCAGCAGCCAAGCCCTAGGGAACACTGAAGCTTTCTTT.

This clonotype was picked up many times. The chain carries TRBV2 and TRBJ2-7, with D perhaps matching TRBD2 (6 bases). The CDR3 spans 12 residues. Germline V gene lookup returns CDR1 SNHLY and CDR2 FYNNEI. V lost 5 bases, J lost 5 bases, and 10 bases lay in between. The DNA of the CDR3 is TGTGCCAGCAGTTGGGAGCGGGACGAGCAGTACTTC. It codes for CASSWERDEQYF.

CDR3 amino acids: CASSGAGQWNQPQHF. The CDR3 DNA reads as TGTGCCAGCAGTGGGGCAGGCCAGTGGAATCAGCCCCAGCATTTT. The chain has TRBV6-1 and TRBJ1-5; D gene unclear. CDR3 length: 15 residues. The V end lost 4 bases, the J end lost 4 bases, and 14 bases lay between the germline ends. From germline, CDR1 is MNHNS and CDR2 SASEGT.

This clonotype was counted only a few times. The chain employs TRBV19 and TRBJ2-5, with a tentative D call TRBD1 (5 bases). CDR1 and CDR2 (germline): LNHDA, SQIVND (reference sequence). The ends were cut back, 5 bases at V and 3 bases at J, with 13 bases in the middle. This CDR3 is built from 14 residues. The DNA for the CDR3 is TGTGCCAGTAGTCCCCCAGGGTCCGAAGAGACCCAGTACTTC. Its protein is CASSPPGSEETQYF.

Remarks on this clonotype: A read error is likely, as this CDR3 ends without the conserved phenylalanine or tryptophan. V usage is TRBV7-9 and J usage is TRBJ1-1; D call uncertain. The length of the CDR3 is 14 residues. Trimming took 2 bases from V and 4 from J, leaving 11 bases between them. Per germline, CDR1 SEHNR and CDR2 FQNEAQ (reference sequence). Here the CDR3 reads CASSLSGGSTEAFS. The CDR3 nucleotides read TGTGCCAGCAGCTTAAGCGGTGGCTCCACTGAAGCTTTCTCT.

CDR3 residues: CASSLWEIGTGELFF. DNA for the CDR3: TGTGCCAGCAGTTTATGGGAGATCGGCACCGGGGAGCTGTTTTTT. The V and J genes are TRBV28 and TRBJ2-2; unclear D gene. Looked up from germline, CDR1 is MDHEN and CDR2 is SYDVKM. With 0 bases removed from V and 4 bases from J, the gap between germline ends came to 9 bases. The CDR3 has 15 residues.

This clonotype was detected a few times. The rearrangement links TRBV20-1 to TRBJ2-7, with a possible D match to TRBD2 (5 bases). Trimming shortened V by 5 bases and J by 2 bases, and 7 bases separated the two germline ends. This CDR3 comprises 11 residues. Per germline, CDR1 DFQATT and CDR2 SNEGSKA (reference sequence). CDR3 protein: CSAGEPYEQYF. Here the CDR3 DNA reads TGCAGTGCTGGGGAGCCCTACGAGCAGTACTTC.

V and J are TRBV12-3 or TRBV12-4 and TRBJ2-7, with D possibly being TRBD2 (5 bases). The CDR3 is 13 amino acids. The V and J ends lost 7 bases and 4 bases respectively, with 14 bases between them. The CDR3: CASKDSTAYEQYF. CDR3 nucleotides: TGTGCCAGCAAGGACTCTACTGCATACGAGCAGTACTTC.

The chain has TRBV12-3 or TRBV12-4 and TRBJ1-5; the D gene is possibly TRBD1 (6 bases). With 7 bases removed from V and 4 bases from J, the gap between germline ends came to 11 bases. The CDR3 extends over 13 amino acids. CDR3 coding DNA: TGTGCCAGCAACCTGGACAGTAATCAGCCCCAGCATTTT. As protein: CASNLDSNQPQHF.

CDR3 sequence reads: CSAARGNTEAFF. Here the CDR3 DNA reads TGCAGTGCAGCCAGGGGGAACACTGAAGCTTTCTTT. The rearrangement uses TRBV20-1 and TRBJ1-1; D possibly corresponds to TRBD1 (6 bases). The V gene's germline CDR1 is DFQATT and CDR2 SNEGSKA (reference sequence). This CDR3 spans 12 amino acids. V was clipped by 6 bases and J by 1 base, with 9 bases between them.

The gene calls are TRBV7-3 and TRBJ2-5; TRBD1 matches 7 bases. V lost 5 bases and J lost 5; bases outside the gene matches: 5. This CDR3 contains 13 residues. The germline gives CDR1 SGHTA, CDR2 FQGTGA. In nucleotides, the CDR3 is TGTGCCAGCAGCCCACAGGGGACCGAGACCCAGTACTTC. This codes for CASSPQGTETQYF.

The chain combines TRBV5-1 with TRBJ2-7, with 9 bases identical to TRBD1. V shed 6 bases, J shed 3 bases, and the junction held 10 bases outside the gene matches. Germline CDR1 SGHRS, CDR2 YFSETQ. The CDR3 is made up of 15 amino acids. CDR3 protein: CASNNPGQGHYEQYF. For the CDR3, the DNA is TGCGCCAGCAACAACCCGGGACAGGGCCACTACGAGCAGTACTTC. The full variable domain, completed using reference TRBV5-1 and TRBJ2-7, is KAGVTQTPRYLIKTRGQQVTLSCSPISGHRSVSWYQQTPGQGLQFLFEYFSETQRNKGNFPGRFSGRQFSNSRSEMNVSTLELGDSALYLCASNNPGQGHYEQYFGPGTRLTVT.

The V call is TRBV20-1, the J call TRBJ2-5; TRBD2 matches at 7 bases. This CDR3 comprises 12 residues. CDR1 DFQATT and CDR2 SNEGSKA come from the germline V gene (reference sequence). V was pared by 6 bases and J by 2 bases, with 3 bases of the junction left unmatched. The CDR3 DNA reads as TGCAGTGCCCTGGGAGGGCAAGAGACCCAGTACTTC. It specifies CSALGGQETQYF.